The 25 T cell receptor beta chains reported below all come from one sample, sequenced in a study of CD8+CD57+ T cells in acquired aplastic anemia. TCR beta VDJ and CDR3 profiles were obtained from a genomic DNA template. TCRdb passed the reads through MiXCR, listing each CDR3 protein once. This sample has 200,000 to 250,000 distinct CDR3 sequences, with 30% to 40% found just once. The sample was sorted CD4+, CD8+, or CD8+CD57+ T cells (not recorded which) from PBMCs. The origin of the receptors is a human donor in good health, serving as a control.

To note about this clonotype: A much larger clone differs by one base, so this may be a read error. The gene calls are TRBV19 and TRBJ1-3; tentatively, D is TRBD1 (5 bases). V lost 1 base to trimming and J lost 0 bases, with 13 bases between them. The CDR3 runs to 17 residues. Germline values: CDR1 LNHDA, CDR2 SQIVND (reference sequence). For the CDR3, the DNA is TGTGCCAGTAGTATAGCCAGGGAATGGCGCTCTGGAAACACCATATATTTT. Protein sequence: CASSIAREWRSGNTIYF.

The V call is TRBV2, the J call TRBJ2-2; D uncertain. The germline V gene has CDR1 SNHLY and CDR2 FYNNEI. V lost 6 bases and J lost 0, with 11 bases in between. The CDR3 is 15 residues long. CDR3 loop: CASSQYGSNTGELFF. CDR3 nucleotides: TGTGCCAGCAGCCAGTATGGGTCGAACACCGGGGAGCTGTTTTTT. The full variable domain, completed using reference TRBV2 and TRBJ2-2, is EPEVTQTPSHQVTQMGQEVILRCVPISNHLYFYWYRQILGQKVEFLVSFYNNEISEKSEIFDDQFSVERPDGSNFTLKIRSTKLEDSAMYFCASSQYGSNTGELFFGEGSRLTVL.

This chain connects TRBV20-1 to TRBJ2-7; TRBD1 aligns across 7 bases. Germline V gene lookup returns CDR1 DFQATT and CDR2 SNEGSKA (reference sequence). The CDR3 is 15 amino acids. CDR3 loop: CGSRRTTGSPYEQYF. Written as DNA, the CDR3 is TGCGGTTCTAGAAGAACGACAGGGTCACCCTACGAGCAGTACTTC.

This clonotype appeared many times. This CDR3 is CASSYSSPWGSNQPQHF. DNA of the CDR3: TGTGCCAGCAGTTACTCGAGTCCTTGGGGAAGCAATCAGCCCCAGCATTTT. The chain is built from TRBV6-5 and TRBJ1-5; D unresolved. Trimming stripped 0 bases from V and 1 base from J, with 13 bases between. Germline V gives CDR1 MNHEY, CDR2 SVGAGI. The CDR3 has 17 amino acids.

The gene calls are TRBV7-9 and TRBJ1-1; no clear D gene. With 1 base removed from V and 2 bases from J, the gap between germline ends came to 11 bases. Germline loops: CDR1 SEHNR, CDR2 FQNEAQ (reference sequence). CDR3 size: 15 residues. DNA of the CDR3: TGTGCCAGCAGCTTAGTGGGAAGGCTTAACACTGAAGCTTTCTTT. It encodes CASSLVGRLNTEAFF.

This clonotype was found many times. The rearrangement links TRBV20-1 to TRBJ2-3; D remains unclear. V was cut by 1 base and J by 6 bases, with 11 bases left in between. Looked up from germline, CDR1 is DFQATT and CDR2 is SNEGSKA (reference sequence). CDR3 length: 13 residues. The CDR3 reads CSARGSRGDTQYF. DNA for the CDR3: TGCAGTGCTAGAGGCTCCAGAGGCGATACGCAGTATTTT.

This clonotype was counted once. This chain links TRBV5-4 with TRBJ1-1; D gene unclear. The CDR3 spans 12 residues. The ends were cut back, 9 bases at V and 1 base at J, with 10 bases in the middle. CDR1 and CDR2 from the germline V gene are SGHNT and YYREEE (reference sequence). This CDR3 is CANNYRNTEAFF. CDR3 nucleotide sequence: TGTGCCAACAACTACCGGAACACTGAAGCTTTCTTT.

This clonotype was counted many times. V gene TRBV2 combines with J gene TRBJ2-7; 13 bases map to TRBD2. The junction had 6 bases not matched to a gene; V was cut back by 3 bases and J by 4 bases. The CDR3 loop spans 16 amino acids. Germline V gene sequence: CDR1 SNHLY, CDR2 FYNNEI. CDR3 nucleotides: TGTGCCAGCAGTGAGCGGACTAGCGGGAGCATTTACGAGCAGTACTTC. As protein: CASSERTSGSIYEQYF.

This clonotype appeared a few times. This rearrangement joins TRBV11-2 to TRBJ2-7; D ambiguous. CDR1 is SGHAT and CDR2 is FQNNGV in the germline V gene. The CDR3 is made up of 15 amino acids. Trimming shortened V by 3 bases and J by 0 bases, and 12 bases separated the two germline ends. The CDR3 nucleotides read TGTGCCAGCAGCTTGAATGCAGGAAACTCCTACGAGCAGTACTTC. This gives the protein CASSLNAGNSYEQYF.

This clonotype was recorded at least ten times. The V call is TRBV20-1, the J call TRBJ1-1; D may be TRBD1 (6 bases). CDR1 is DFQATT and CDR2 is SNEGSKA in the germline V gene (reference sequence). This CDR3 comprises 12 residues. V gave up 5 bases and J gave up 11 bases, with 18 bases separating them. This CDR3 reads CSASQGDARAFF. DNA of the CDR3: TGCAGTGCTTCACAGGGCGACGCGAGGGCTTTCTTT.

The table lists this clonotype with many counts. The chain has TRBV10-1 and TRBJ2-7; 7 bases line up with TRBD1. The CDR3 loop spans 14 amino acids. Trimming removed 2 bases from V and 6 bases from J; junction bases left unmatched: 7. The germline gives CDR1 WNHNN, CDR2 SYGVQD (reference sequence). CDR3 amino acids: CASSEGRPGGEQYF. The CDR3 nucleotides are TGCGCCAGCAGTGAGGGAAGACCAGGGGGCGAGCAGTACTTC.

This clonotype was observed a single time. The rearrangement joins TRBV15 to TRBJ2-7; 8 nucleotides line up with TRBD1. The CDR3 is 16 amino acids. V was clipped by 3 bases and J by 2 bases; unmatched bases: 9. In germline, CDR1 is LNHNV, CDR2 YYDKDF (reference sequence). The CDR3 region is CATSRATGGRPYEQYF. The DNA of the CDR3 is TGTGCCACCAGCAGGGCCACAGGGGGTAGGCCCTACGAGCAGTACTTC.

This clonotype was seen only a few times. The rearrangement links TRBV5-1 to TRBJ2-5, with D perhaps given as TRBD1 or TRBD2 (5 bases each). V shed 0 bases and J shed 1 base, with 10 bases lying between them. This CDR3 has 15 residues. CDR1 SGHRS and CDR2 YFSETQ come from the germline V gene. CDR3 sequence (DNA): TGCGCCAGCAGCTTGGTTTACGGGGCCCAAGAGACCCAGTACTTC. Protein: CASSLVYGAQETQYF.

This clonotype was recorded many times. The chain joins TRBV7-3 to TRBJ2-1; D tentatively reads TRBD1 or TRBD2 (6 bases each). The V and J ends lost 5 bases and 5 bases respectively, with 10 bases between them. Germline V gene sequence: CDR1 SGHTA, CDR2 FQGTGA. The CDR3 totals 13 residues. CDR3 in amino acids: CASSRGRDNEQFF. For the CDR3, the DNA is TGTGCCAGCAGCCGGGGGCGCGACAATGAGCAGTTCTTC.

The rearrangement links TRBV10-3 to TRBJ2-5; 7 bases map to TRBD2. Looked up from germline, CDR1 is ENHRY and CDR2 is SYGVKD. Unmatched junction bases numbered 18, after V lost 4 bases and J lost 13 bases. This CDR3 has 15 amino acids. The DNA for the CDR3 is TGTGCCATCAGTGCAGAACTAACGGGGGGATCCCCAGGGTACTTC. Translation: CAISAELTGGSPGYF.

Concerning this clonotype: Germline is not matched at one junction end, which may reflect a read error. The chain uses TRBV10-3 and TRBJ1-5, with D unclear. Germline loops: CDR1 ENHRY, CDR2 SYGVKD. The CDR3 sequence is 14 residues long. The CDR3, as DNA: TGTGCCATCAGTGAGTCGCGGAGCAGTCAGCCCCGGCATTTT. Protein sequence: CAISESRSSQPRHF.

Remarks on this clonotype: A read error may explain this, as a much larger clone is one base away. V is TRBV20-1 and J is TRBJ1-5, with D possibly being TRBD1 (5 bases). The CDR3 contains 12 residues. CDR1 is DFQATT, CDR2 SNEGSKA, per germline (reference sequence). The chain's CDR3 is CAGQGSNRPQHF. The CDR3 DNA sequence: TGCGCCGGGCAGGGTAGCAATCGGCCCCAGCATTTT.

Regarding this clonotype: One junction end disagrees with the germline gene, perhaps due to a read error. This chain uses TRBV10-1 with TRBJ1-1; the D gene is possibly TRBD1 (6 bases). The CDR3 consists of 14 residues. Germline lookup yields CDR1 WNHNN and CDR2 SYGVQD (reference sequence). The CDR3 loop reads CVSSEGGKRAEAFF. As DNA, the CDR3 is TGCGTCAGCAGTGAGGGGGGAAAGAGGGCTGAAGCTTTCTTT.

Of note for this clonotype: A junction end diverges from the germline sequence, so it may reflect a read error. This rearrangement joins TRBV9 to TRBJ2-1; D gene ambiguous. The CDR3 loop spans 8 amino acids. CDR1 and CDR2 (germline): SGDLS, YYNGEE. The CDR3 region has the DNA TGTGCCTACAACGAGCAGTTCTTC. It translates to CAYNEQFF.

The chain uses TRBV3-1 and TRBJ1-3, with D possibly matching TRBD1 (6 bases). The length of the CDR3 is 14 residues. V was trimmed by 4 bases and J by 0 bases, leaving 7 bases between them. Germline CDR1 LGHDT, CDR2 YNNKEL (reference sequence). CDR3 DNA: TGTGCCAGCAGCCGGACAGTCTCTGGAAACACCATATATTTT. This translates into CASSRTVSGNTIYF.

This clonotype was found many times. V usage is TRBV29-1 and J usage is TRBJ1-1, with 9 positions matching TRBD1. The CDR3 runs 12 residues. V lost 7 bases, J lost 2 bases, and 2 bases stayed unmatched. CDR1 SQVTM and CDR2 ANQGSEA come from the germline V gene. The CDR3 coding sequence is TGCAGCGGGGGACAGGGAAACACTGAAGCTTTCTTT. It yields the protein CSGGQGNTEAFF.

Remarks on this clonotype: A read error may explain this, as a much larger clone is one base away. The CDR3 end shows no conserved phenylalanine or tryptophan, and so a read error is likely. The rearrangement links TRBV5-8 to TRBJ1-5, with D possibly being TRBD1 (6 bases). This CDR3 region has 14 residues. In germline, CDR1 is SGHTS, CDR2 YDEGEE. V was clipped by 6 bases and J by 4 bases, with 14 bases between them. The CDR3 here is CASNRGQGNQPQHL. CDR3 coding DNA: TGTGCCAGCAACCGGGGGCAGGGAAATCAGCCCCAGCATCTT.

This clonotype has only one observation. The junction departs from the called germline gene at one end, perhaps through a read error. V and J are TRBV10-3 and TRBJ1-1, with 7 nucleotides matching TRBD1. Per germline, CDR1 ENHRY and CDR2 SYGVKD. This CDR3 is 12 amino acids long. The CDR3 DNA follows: TGTGCCATCAGGAAACAGGGGACTGAAGCTATCTTT. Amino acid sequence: CAIRKQGTEAIF.

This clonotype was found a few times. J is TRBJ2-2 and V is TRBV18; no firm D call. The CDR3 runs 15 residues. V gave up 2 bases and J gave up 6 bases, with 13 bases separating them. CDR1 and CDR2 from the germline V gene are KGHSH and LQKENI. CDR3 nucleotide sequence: TGTGCCAGCTCACCATTGGCGGCCCCGGCCGGGGAGCTGTTTTTT. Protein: CASSPLAAPAGELFF.

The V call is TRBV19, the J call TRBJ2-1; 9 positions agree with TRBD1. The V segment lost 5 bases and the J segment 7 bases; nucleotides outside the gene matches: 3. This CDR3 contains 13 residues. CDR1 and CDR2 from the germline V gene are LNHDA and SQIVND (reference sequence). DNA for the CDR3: TGTGCCAGTAGTCCACAGGGGGCTAATGAGCAGTTCTTC. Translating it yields CASSPQGANEQFF.